The 12 T cell receptor beta chains below come from one sample, sequenced in a study of CD8 T cells in ankylosing spondylitis. TCRdb independently ran MiXCR on the 5' RACE reads; one entry per CDR3 protein. The table records roughly 700,000 distinct CDR3 sequences, roughly 19% of them present only once. Study-wide findings and caveats: A TCR beta motif of 7 to 9 highly homologous variants seemed to mark ankylosing spondylitis blood.

Their cognate antigens are unknown. Material: blood, either unsorted or a sorted T cell fraction (not recorded which). These receptors all come from a male donor with ankylosing spondylitis.

The sample holds a few counts of this clonotype. The chain carries TRBV4-3 and TRBJ2-7; D is unresolved. The V end was cut by 0 bases, the J end by 1 base, with 10 bases between. Germline CDR1 LGHNA, CDR2 YSLEER. This CDR3 comprises 15 residues. The CDR3 here is CASSQERLESYEQYF. The CDR3 DNA is TGCGCCAGCAGCCAAGAACGGCTGGAATCCTACGAGCAGTACTTC.

This clonotype was picked up many times. This chain's CDR3 is CSAEGLAGHEQYF. CDR3 sequence (DNA): TGCAGTGCTGAGGGACTAGCGGGACACGAGCAGTACTTC. The chain couples TRBV20-1 to TRBJ2-7, with 13 bases that match TRBD2. CDR3 length equals 13 residues. Trimming took 5 bases from V and 5 from J; bases not matched to a gene: 3. Per germline, CDR1 DFQATT and CDR2 SNEGSKA (reference sequence).

V is TRBV7-2 and J is TRBJ1-1; 8 nucleotides match TRBD1. V was clipped by 4 bases and J by 7 bases; unmatched bases: 14. Germline V gene data show CDR1 as SGHTA and CDR2 as FQGNSA. The CDR3 has 16 residues. CDR3 in amino acids: CASSYPPGQGGSEAFF. The CDR3, as DNA: TGTGCCAGCAGCTACCCACCCGGACAGGGCGGTAGTGAAGCTTTCTTT.

This clonotype was seen only a few times. The chain recombines TRBV21-1 with TRBJ2-1; the table calls TRBD1, which could not be checked here. TRBV21-1 is termed a pseudogene. CDR3 length: 18 residues. This CDR3 reads CASSELTGTQPPGNEQFF. DNA of the CDR3: TGTGCCAGCAGCGAGTTAACAGGGACCCAACCCCCGGGGAATGAGCAGTTCTTC.

The chain recombines TRBV7-8 with TRBJ1-1, with unresolved D. The V end was cut by 5 bases, the J end by 5 bases, with 15 bases between. The CDR3 spans 14 residues. Germline V gene data show CDR1 as SGHVS and CDR2 as FQNEAQ. This CDR3 is CASSPFARKTEAFF. The DNA of the CDR3 is TGTGCCAGCAGCCCCTTTGCGCGGAAAACTGAAGCTTTCTTT.

The rearrangement joins TRBV4-3 to TRBJ2-5; D is possibly TRBD1 (6 bases). Germline lookup yields CDR1 LGHNA and CDR2 YSLEER. The CDR3 has 13 residues. V was pared by 6 bases and J by 1 base, with 9 bases between. In nucleotides, the CDR3 is TGCGCCAGCAGTCAGGACAGCCAAGAGACCCAGTACTTC. Encoded protein: CASSQDSQETQYF.

This rearrangement joins TRBV18 to TRBJ1-2, with 9 bases aligning to TRBD1. The CDR3 sequence is 13 residues long. Unmatched junction bases numbered 6, after V lost 6 bases and J lost 7 bases. The germline V gene encodes CDR1 KGHSH and CDR2 LQKENI. CDR3: CASSDNRGPGYTF. CDR3 in DNA: TGTGCCAGCTCGGATAACAGGGGGCCTGGCTACACCTTC.

With respect to this clonotype: A single base separates this from a much larger clone, so it may be a read error. The V gene is TRBV18, the J gene TRBJ1-1; a weak D match, TRBD1 (5 bases). In germline, CDR1 is KGHSH, CDR2 LQKENI. There are 14 residues in the CDR3. CDR3 amino acids: CASSTTAQNTKAFF. The CDR3 DNA reads TGTGCCAGCTCAACGACAGCACAGAACACTAAAGCTTTCTTT.

The table lists this clonotype with a few counts. The rearrangement uses TRBV5-1 and TRBJ2-7; 11 bases line up with TRBD2. CDR3 length equals 14 residues. CDR1 and CDR2 from the germline V gene are SGHRS and YFSETQ. V shed 5 bases and J 7 bases; nucleotides not matched to a gene: 8. For the CDR3, the DNA is TGCGCCAGCAGTTCTAGCGGGAGGTTCGGTGAGCAGTACTTC. Its protein is CASSSSGRFGEQYF.

This clonotype turned up a few times. In DNA, the CDR3 is TGTGCCAGCAGCTCTCCGGGACAGGGGTCGAAAGAGACCCAGTACTTC. Translating gives CASSSPGQGSKETQYF. The chain joins TRBV7-9 to TRBJ2-5, with TRBD1 matching over 10 bases. The germline V gene encodes CDR1 SEHNR and CDR2 FQNEAQ (reference sequence). This CDR3 has 16 amino acids. J gave up 3 bases and V 4 bases, and 8 bases lay outside the gene matches.

Only a few counts were recorded for this clonotype. The chain carries TRBV20-1 and TRBJ2-4; TRBD2 is a possible D gene (5 bases). The CDR3 sequence is 14 residues long. V was clipped by 6 bases and J by 1 base, with 13 bases between them. Germline V gene lookup returns CDR1 DFQATT and CDR2 SNEGSKA (reference sequence). The CDR3 DNA is TGCAGTGCCCCCCAGAGAGGGGCCAAAAACATTCAGTACTTC. This sequence encodes CSAPQRGAKNIQYF.

V and J are TRBV29-1 and TRBJ2-7; 11 nucleotides agree with TRBD2. V lost 7 bases, J lost 3 bases, and 5 bases stayed unmatched. The CDR3 has 13 amino acids. The V gene's germline CDR1 is SQVTM and CDR2 ANQGSEA. The CDR3 nucleotides are TGCAGCGGGCTTAGCGGGAGGGACTACGAGCAGTACTTC. Translated, it gives CSGLSGRDYEQYF.